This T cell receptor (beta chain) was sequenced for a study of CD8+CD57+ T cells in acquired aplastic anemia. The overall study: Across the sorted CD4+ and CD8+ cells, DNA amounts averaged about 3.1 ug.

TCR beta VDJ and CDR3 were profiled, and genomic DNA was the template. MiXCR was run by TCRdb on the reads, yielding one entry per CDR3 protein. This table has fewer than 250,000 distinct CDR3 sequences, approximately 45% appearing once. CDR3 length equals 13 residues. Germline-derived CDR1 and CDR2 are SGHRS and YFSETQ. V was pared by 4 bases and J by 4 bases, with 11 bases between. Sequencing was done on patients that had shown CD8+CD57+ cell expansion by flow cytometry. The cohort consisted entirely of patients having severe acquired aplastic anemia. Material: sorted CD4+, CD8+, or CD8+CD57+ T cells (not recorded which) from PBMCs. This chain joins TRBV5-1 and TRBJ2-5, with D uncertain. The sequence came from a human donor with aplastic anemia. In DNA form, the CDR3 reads TGCGCCAGCAGCCGGGTCCCGACAGAGACCCAGTACTTC. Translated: CASSRVPTETQYF.